Listed below are T cell receptor beta chains from one sample, sequenced in a study of blood T cell repertoires in COVID-19. This table comes from immunoSEQ multiplex PCR, and its TCRdb copy is limited to in-frame clones, with some not included. This sample has 93,000 or so clones, with about 90% found just once. The sample taken for sequencing was peripheral blood. The receptors originated from a human donor in a cohort sampled during active COVID-19. Each CDR3 is given with its conserved first and last residue. Fields, in order: J gene, D gene, clone size, V gene, CDR3 DNA, CDR3 protein. A D gene is named only where the DNA matches it firmly. Clone size appears in some rows only: once, few, many, or a class for an expanded clone.

J: TRBJ1-1
D: -
size: -
V: TRBV28
DNA: TGTGCCAGCGACGTTCGGGGGAGAGGTGAAGCTTTCTTT
CDR3: CASDVRGRGEAFF

J: TRBJ1-3
D: TRBD1
size: -
V: TRBV5-1
DNA: TGCGCCAGCAGCCCTCGACAGGGGACTGGAAACACCATATATTTT
CDR3: CASSPRQGTGNTIYF

J: TRBJ1-2
D: -
size: -
V: TRBV7-8
DNA: TGTGCCAGCAGCTTCGGCCGAAGGGGTAAATTGTATGGCTACACCTTC
CDR3: CASSFGRRGKLYGYTF

J: TRBJ1-1
D: TRBD1
size: few
V: TRBV30
DNA: TGTGCCTGGACCCTGGACAGGGAGGCTTTCTTT
CDR3: CAWTLDREAFF

J: TRBJ1-6
D: TRBD1
size: -
V: TRBV10-3
DNA: TGTGCCATCAGTGAGTCCGGGACAGCTAATTCACCCCTCCACTTT
CDR3: CAISESGTANSPLHF

J: TRBJ2-1
D: -
size: -
V: TRBV11-2
DNA: TGTGCCAGCAGCTTAGATCGACACGGCAATGAGCAGTTCTTC
CDR3: CASSLDRHGNEQFF

J: TRBJ2-3
D: -
size: -
V: TRBV5-1
DNA: TGCGCCAGCAGCTTATTACAGGGAACACCAGATACGCAGTATTTT
CDR3: CASSLLQGTPDTQYF

J: TRBJ2-1
D: TRBD1
size: -
V: TRBV5-1
DNA: TGCGCCAGCAGCCGGGGACAGGGGTCCTACAATGAGCAGTTCTTC
CDR3: CASSRGQGSYNEQFF

J: TRBJ2-5
D: TRBD2
size: -
V: TRBV19
DNA: TGTGCCAGTAGTACCTTAGCGGGGGGGGGCGAGACCCAGTACTTC
CDR3: CASSTLAGGGETQYF

J: TRBJ2-3
D: TRBD2
size: -
V: TRBV7-2
DNA: TGTGCCAGCAGCGGACTAGGTTCTAACACAGATACGCAGTATTTT
CDR3: CASSGLGSNTDTQYF

J: TRBJ2-7
D: TRBD2
size: -
V: TRBV6-5
DNA: TGTGCCAGCAGTTACTATAGCGGGACCGACGAGCAGTACTTC
CDR3: CASSYYSGTDEQYF

J: TRBJ1-2
D: -
size: -
V: TRBV27
DNA: TGTGCCAGCAGTTACAGCACAGCTTCTTTCTCTTATGGCTACACCTTC
CDR3: CASSYSTASFSYGYTF

J: TRBJ1-5
D: TRBD1
size: -
V: TRBV19
DNA: TGTGCCAGTACGCTAAGGGACAGGGGTGGTCAGCCCCAGCATTTT
CDR3: CASTLRDRGGQPQHF

J: TRBJ2-1
D: -
size: -
V: TRBV2
DNA: TGTGCCAGCAGTTCCGCCGGGTCAGAGCAGTTCTTC
CDR3: CASSSAGSEQFF

J: TRBJ2-7
D: TRBD2
size: -
V: TRBV5-1
DNA: TGCGCCAGCAGCTTGGCTTCCGGACTAGCGTTGTACGAGCAGTACTTC
CDR3: CASSLASGLALYEQYF

J: TRBJ2-1
D: -
size: -
V: TRBV30
DNA: TGTGCCTGGAGGACTCTAAAGAGCTACAATGAGCAGTTCTTC
CDR3: CAWRTLKSYNEQFF

J: TRBJ1-2
D: -
size: -
V: TRBV30
DNA: TGTGCCTGGAGTCTGACCAGGGACTATGGCTACACCTTC
CDR3: CAWSLTRDYGYTF

J: TRBJ2-1
D: -
size: -
V: TRBV19
DNA: TGTGCCAGTACTGACAGGAGCTCCTACAATGAGCAGTTCTTC
CDR3: CASTDRSSYNEQFF

J: TRBJ1-5
D: -
size: -
V: TRBV28
DNA: TGTGCCAGCAGTTTAGGGGGGAGCAATCAGCCCCAGCATTTT
CDR3: CASSLGGSNQPQHF

J: TRBJ1-6
D: TRBD1
size: -
V: TRBV13
DNA: TGTGCCAGCAGCTTAGGAGGGGGCAGCAAAAATTCACCCCTCCACTTT
CDR3: CASSLGGGSKNSPLHF

J: TRBJ2-3
D: -
size: -
V: TRBV14
DNA: TGTGCCAGCAGCCGAAAGCGGGACACTGGTAGCACAGATACGCAGTATTTT
CDR3: CASSRKRDTGSTDTQYF

J: TRBJ2-2
D: TRBD1
size: -
V: TRBV7-2
DNA: TGTGCCAGCAGCTTGAGGGGGCTAGCCACCGGGGAGCTGTTTTTT
CDR3: CASSLRGLATGELFF

J: TRBJ2-2
D: TRBD1
size: -
V: TRBV5-1
DNA: TGCGCCAGCAGCTACCAACAGGGGTCCGGGGAGCTGTTTTTT
CDR3: CASSYQQGSGELFF

J: TRBJ1-5
D: -
size: -
V: TRBV27
DNA: TGTGCCAGCAGTTCAGGGGTTAGGCAGCCCCAGCATTTT
CDR3: CASSSGVRQPQHF

J: TRBJ2-7
D: TRBD2
size: few
V: TRBV19
DNA: TGTGCCAGTAGTATAAGTAGCGGGGGTTCCTACGAGCAGTACTTC
CDR3: CASSISSGGSYEQYF

J: TRBJ2-3
D: TRBD1
size: -
V: TRBV7-2
DNA: TGTGCCAGCAGCTTATCGGGACAGGGTATTAGCAAGCCTACGCAGTATTTT
CDR3: CASSLSGQGISKPTQYF

J: TRBJ2-7
D: TRBD1
size: -
V: TRBV7-7
DNA: TGTGCTAGCAGCTTAGGGACAGGGAACGAACTCTACGAGCAGTACTTC
CDR3: CASSLGTGNELYEQYF

J: TRBJ2-1
D: -
size: -
V: TRBV6-2/TRBV6-3
DNA: TGTGCCAGCAGCCCATTGGCTGGGAGTCATGAGCAGTTCTTC
CDR3: CASSPLAGSHEQFF

J: TRBJ1-1
D: TRBD1
size: few
V: TRBV2
DNA: TGTGCCAGCAGTTTGAGGCACAGGGGAGCTGAAGCTTTCTTT
CDR3: CASSLRHRGAEAFF

J: TRBJ2-7
D: -
size: -
V: TRBV29-1
DNA: TGCAGCGCTAGCAGGGATCTCTACGAGCAGTACTTC
CDR3: CSASRDLYEQYF

J: TRBJ2-1
D: TRBD2
size: -
V: TRBV4-3
DNA: TGCGCCAGCAGCCTAGCGGGAGTATCCCGGGAGCAGTTCTTC
CDR3: CASSLAGVSREQFF

J: TRBJ2-7
D: TRBD1
size: many
V: TRBV7-2
DNA: TGTGCCAGCAGCCCGCGCTCAGGGGGATCCTACGAGCAGTACTTC
CDR3: CASSPRSGGSYEQYF

J: TRBJ2-2
D: -
size: -
V: TRBV5-1
DNA: TGCGCCAGCAGCTTGGACAGGGCTGGCGGGGAGCTGTTTTTT
CDR3: CASSLDRAGGELFF

J: TRBJ2-7
D: -
size: -
V: TRBV5-4
DNA: TGTGCCAGCAGCTTTAGCCTCCGGGACGAGCAGTACTTC
CDR3: CASSFSLRDEQYF

J: TRBJ2-1
D: -
size: few
V: TRBV9
DNA: TGTGCCAGCAGCGGTCGGGTCTCCTACAATGAGCAGTTCTTC
CDR3: CASSGRVSYNEQFF

J: TRBJ2-1
D: -
size: -
V: TRBV19
DNA: TGTGCCAGTAAAGGTGGCGGGACTTTTTATGACTGGGGGAGCTCCTACAATGAGCAGTTCTTC
CDR3: CASKGGGTFYDWGSSYNEQFF